This TCR beta chain was captured by sequencing in a study of OX40 agonist ivuxolimab in advanced cancers. At baseline, cycle 4 day 1, and cycle 7 day 1, blood was sampled. This clone is medium-sized. Libraries were prepared by immunoSEQ multiplex PCR; TCRdb keeps only in-frame clonotypes and omits some of them. This sample has some 14,000 clones, with roughly 60% found just once. In germline, CDR1 is SNHLY, CDR2 FYNNEI. This CDR3 has 13 residues. Trimming took 9 bases from V and 3 from J, leaving 12 bases between them. This specimen consisted of CD4+ or CD8+ T cells sorted from blood, obtained in a trial of the OX40 agonist ivuxolimab. The rearrangement joins TRBV2 to TRBJ1-5; D may be TRBD1 (6 bases). The clonotype was recovered from an adult with an advanced solid tumor such as melanoma, head and neck, liver or kidney cancer. The CDR3 is CARTDRYNQPQHF. DNA for the CDR3: TGTGCCAGGACGGACAGATACAATCAGCCCCAGCATTTT. The full variable domain, completed using reference TRBV2 and TRBJ1-5, is EPEVTQTPSHQVTQMGQEVILRCVPISNHLYFYWYRQILGQKVEFLVSFYNNEISEKSEIFDDQFSVERPDGSNFTLKIRSTKLEDSAMYFCARTDRYNQPQHFGDGTRLSIL.